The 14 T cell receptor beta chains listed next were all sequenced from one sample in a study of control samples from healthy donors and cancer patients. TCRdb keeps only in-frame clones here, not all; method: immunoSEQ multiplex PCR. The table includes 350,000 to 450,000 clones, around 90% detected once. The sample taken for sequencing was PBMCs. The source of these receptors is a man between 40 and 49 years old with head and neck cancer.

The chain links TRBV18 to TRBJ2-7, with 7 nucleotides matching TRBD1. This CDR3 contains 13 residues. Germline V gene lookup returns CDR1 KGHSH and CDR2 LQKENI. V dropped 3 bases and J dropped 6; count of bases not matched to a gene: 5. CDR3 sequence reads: CASSPDQGVEQYF. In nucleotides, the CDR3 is TGTGCCAGCTCACCCGACCAGGGGGTCGAGCAGTACTTC.

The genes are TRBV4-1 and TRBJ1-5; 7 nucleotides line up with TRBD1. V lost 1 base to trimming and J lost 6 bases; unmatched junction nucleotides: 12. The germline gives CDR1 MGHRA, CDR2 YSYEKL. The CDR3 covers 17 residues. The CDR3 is CASSQGRDRIVSQPQHF. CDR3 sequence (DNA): TGCGCCAGCAGCCAAGGAAGGGACAGAATAGTCTCTCAGCCCCAGCATTTT.

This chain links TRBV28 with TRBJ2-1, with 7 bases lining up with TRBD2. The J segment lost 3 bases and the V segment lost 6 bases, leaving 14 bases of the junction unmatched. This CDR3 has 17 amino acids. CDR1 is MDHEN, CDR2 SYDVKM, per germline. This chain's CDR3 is CASSPGGKGGFYNEQFF. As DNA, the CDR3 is TGTGCCAGCAGCCCCGGGGGAAAGGGAGGGTTCTACAATGAGCAGTTCTTC.

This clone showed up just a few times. In nucleotides, the CDR3 is TGCGCCAGCAGCTTAACTCTAATTAGCGGTAGCACAGATACGCAGTATTTT. Residues: CASSLTLISGSTDTQYF. V is TRBV5-1 and J is TRBJ2-3, with a tentative D call TRBD2 (6 bases). The CDR3 is 17 residues long. Trimming left V 2 bases short and J 0 bases short, with 16 bases between. Germline V gives CDR1 SGHRS, CDR2 YFSETQ.

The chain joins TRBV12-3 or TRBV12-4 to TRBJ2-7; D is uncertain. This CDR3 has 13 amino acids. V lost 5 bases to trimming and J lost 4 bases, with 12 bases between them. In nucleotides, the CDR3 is TGTGCCAGCAGTGGCGGAATCCGATACGAGCAGTACTTC. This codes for CASSGGIRYEQYF.

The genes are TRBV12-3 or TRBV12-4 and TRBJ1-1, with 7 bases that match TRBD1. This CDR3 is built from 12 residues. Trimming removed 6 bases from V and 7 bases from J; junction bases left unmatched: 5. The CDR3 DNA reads TGTGCCAGCAGCCTGACAGGGATTGAAGCTTTCTTT. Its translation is CASSLTGIEAFF.

The CDR3: CASSRPTGGGHNEQFF. The CDR3 nucleotides read TGTGCCAGCAGTCGCCCGACCGGTGGGGGCCACAATGAGCAGTTCTTC. J is TRBJ2-1 and V is TRBV28; a weak D match, TRBD1 (6 bases). With 5 bases removed from V and 5 bases from J, the gap between germline ends came to 19 bases. The CDR3 is 16 amino acids. Germline V lookup: CDR1 MDHEN, CDR2 SYDVKM.

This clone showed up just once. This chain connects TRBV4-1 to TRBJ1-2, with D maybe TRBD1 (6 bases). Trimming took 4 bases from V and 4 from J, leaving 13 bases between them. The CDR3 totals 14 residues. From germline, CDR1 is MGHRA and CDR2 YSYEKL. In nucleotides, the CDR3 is TGCGCCAGCAGCCCTAACAGGGATGGCTATGGCTACACCTTC. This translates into CASSPNRDGYGYTF.

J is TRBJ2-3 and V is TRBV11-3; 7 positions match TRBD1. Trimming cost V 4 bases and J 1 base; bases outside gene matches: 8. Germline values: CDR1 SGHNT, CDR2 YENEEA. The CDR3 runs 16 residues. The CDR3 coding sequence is TGTGCCAGCAGCTCCTCGACAGGGAAGGGCACAGATACGCAGTATTTT. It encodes CASSSSTGKGTDTQYF.

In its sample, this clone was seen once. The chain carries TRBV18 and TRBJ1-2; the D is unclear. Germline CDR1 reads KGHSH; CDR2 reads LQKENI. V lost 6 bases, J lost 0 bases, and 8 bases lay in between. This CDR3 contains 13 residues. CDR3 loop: CASSAGANYGYTF. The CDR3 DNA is TGTGCCAGCTCCGCAGGCGCTAACTATGGCTACACCTTC.

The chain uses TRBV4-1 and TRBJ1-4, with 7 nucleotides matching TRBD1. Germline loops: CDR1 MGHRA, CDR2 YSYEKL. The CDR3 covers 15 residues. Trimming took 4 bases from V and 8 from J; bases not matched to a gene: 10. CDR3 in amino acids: CASSRPTGFGEKLFF. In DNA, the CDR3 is TGCGCCAGCAGCCGCCCGACAGGGTTCGGAGAAAAACTGTTTTTT.

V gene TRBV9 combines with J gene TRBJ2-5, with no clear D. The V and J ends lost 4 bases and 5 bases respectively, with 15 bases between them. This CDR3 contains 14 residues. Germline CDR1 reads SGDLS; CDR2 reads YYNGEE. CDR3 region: CASSITSGGETQYF. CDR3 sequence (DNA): TGTGCCAGCAGCATAACTTCTGGTGGGGAGACCCAGTACTTC.

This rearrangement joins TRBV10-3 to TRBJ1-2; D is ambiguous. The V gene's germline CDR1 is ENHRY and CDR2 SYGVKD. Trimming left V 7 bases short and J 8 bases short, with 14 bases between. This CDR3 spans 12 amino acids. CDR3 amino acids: CAINPGNDGYTF. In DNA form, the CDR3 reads TGTGCCATCAACCCAGGAAACGACGGCTACACCTTC.

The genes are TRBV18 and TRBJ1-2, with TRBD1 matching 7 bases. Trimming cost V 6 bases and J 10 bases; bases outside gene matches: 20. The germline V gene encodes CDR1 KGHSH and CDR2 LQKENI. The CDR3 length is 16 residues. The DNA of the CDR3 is TGTGCCAGCTCCGATGGGGACAGATTTTTCCCTATGACCTACACCTTC. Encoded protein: CASSDGDRFFPMTYTF.